This is a list of T cell receptor beta chains from one sample in a study of early T cells in non-severe SARS-CoV-2 infection. Each CDR3 protein gets one entry after TCRdb re-called the 5' RACE reads with MiXCR. The sample gives roughly 81,000 distinct CDR3 sequences, about 6% of which show up once; about 7.5% is in the top ten. The sequenced sample consisted of whole blood. All receptors derive from an adult who was a healthcare worker with PCR-confirmed SARS-CoV-2 infection or an uninfected control (not recorded which). Each CDR3 is given with its conserved first and last residue. D genes are given only for firm matches. Size values are once, few and many counts, or a class for expanded clones, and some rows have none.

size	V	D	J	length	CDR3	DNA
few	TRBV14	NA	TRBJ2-7	13	CASSSRTVYEQYF	TGTGCCAGCAGCTCCAGGACAGTCTACGAGCAGTACTTC
few	TRBV6-6	TRBD1	TRBJ1-6	18	CASSPGQGGSSYNSPLHF	TGTGCCAGCAGTCCAGGACAGGGAGGGAGCTCCTATAATTCACCCCTCCACTTT
few	TRBV5-1	NA	TRBJ2-3	12	CASSGMTDTQYF	TGCGCCAGCAGCGGCATGACAGATACGCAGTATTTT
NA	TRBV25-1	TRBD2	TRBJ2-2	15	CASSVGAGGTGELFF	TGTGCCAGCAGTGTAGGAGCGGGAGGCACCGGGGAGCTGTTTTTT
NA	TRBV20-1	TRBD1	TRBJ1-1	12	CSATTGVTEAFF	TGCAGTGCGACGACAGGGGTCACTGAAGCTTTCTTT
many	TRBV7-2	TRBD1	TRBJ2-2	13	CASTQTGVGELFF	TGTGCCAGCACCCAGACAGGGGTCGGGGAGCTGTTTTTT
few	TRBV3-1	NA	TRBJ1-2	14	CASSQVGGPYGYTF	TGTGCCAGCAGCCAAGTCGGCGGACCCTATGGCTACACCTTC
NA	TRBV7-2	NA	TRBJ2-3	14	CASRSGRSTDTQYF	TGTGCCAGCAGGTCCGGCCGTAGCACAGATACGCAGTATTTT
many	TRBV7-2	NA	TRBJ2-6	15	CASSLGGTGANVLTF	TGTGCCAGCAGCTTAGGGGGGACTGGGGCCAACGTCCTGACTTTC
NA	TRBV12-3/TRBV12-4	NA	TRBJ1-5	14	CASRPGVGNQPQHF	TGTGCCAGCAGACCGGGGGTTGGAAATCAGCCCCAGCATTTT
NA	TRBV7-9	NA	TRBJ1-2	14	CASSTREGSYGYTF	TGTGCCAGCAGCACGCGTGAGGGATCATATGGCTACACCTTC
many	TRBV2	NA	TRBJ1-4	13	CASRTDMNEKLFF	TGTGCCAGCCGAACAGACATGAATGAAAAACTGTTTTTT
few	TRBV29-1	NA	TRBJ2-7	13	CSVARYLTYEQYF	TGCAGCGTGGCCCGTTACCTCACCTACGAGCAGTACTTC
few	TRBV6-1	NA	TRBJ2-7	13	CASRKLPPYEQYF	TGTGCCAGCAGGAAGTTGCCTCCCTACGAGCAGTACTTC
NA	TRBV28	NA	TRBJ1-1	14	CASSLTQMNTEAFF	TGTGCCAGCAGTTTGACACAGATGAACACTGAAGCTTTCTTT
NA	TRBV10-3	TRBD1	TRBJ1-5	15	CAISRTTGILQPQHF	TGTGCCATCAGTAGAACGACAGGGATTCTCCAGCCCCAGCATTTT
few	TRBV5-1	NA	TRBJ2-3	15	CASSLGAVDTDTQYF	TGCGCCAGCAGCTTGGGGGCGGTTGACACAGATACGCAGTATTTT
NA	TRBV2	TRBD1	TRBJ1-1	14	CASSLQGGDTEAFF	TGTGCCAGCAGTTTACAGGGGGGTGACACTGAAGCTTTCTTT
few	TRBV5-1	NA	TRBJ1-6	14	CASRARTDNSPLHF	TGCGCCAGCAGAGCTAGGACGGATAATTCACCCCTCCACTTT
many	TRBV25-1	NA	TRBJ1-2	13	CASRAAGLYGYTF	TGTGCCAGCCGCGCGGCCGGGCTCTATGGCTACACCTTC
NA	TRBV5-1	NA	TRBJ1-1	14	CASATAGLNTEAFF	TGCGCCAGCGCCACAGCGGGATTGAACACTGAAGCTTTCTTT
few	TRBV4-3	NA	TRBJ2-5	15	CASSQRWAGQETQYF	TGCGCCAGCAGCCAAAGATGGGCTGGGCAAGAGACCCAGTACTTC
NA	TRBV4-3	TRBD2	TRBJ2-3	15	CASSQDFGRVDTQYF	TGCGCCAGCAGCCAAGATTTCGGGAGGGTGGATACGCAGTATTTT
NA	TRBV12-3/TRBV12-4	TRBD1	TRBJ1-1	14	CASRRQGMNTEAFF	TGTGCCAGCAGGCGACAGGGCATGAACACTGAAGCTTTCTTT
few	TRBV14	NA	TRBJ1-1	15	CASSQDPWGGTEAFF	TGTGCCAGCAGCCAAGATCCCTGGGGGGGCACTGAAGCTTTCTTT
NA	TRBV20-1	TRBD2	TRBJ2-7	15	CSASTSGNVPYEQYF	TGCAGTGCTAGCACCAGCGGGAATGTTCCCTACGAGCAGTACTTC
many	TRBV12-3/TRBV12-4	TRBD1	TRBJ1-2	14	CASTQPGQGFGYTF	TGTGCCAGCACCCAACCGGGACAGGGATTTGGCTACACCTTC
few	TRBV27	NA	TRBJ1-1	15	CASSNRPETNTEAFF	TGTGCCAGCAGTAATCGACCGGAAACGAACACTGAAGCTTTCTTT
NA	TRBV4-1	TRBD2	TRBJ2-3	16	CASSQIPGLGADTQYF	TGCGCCAGCAGCCAGATCCCGGGACTAGGGGCCGATACGCAGTATTTT
few	TRBV19	TRBD1	TRBJ2-1	15	CASSIDPTGGLEQFF	TGTGCCAGTAGTATAGATCCCACAGGGGGCCTTGAGCAGTTCTTC
NA	TRBV25-1	NA	TRBJ2-7	15	CASSRESRDTYEQYF	TGTGCCAGCAGTCGGGAATCGCGGGACACCTACGAGCAGTACTTC
few	TRBV4-2	TRBD1	TRBJ1-2	16	CASSQGTGGANYGYTF	TGTGCCAGCAGCCAAGGGACAGGGGGGGCTAACTATGGCTACACCTTC
NA	TRBV3-1	TRBD1	TRBJ2-7	11	CASSKGQGWYF	TGTGCCAGCAGCAAGGGACAGGGGTGGTACTTC
many	TRBV12-3/TRBV12-4	TRBD1	TRBJ1-2	15	CASRGTGINNYGYTF	TGTGCCAGCAGAGGGACAGGGATTAATAACTATGGCTACACCTTC
many	TRBV18	NA	TRBJ2-7	14	CASSQKQTTYEQYF	TGTGCCAGCTCACAAAAACAGACCACCTACGAGCAGTACTTC
many	TRBV6-6	NA	TRBJ2-7	12	CASSYFQGEQYF	TGTGCCAGCAGTTACTTTCAGGGTGAGCAGTACTTC
many	TRBV19	TRBD1	TRBJ1-5	15	CASIPGGTETRPQHF	TGTGCCAGTATTCCGGGAGGGACAGAAACCCGGCCCCAGCATTTT
many	TRBV5-6	NA	TRBJ2-3	16	CASSLAPARRTDTQYF	TGTGCCAGCAGCCTCGCCCCCGCGCGTCGAACAGATACGCAGTATTTT
NA	TRBV29-1	NA	TRBJ1-1	13	CSVARDENTWGFF	TGCAGCGTTGCCCGGGACGAGAACACTTGGGGTTTCTTT
NA	TRBV7-2	NA	TRBJ2-7	12	CASSLAIGDQYF	TGTGCCAGCAGCTTAGCCATAGGAGATCAGTACTTC
few	TRBV18	NA	TRBJ1-6	14	CASSSRGRNSPLHF	TGTGCCAGCTCCTCTAGAGGGAGGAATTCACCCCTCCACTTT
NA	TRBV12-3/TRBV12-4	TRBD1	TRBJ1-2	14	CASRPGTGAYGYTF	TGTGCCAGCAGGCCGGGGACAGGAGCCTATGGCTACACCTTC
many	TRBV14	NA	TRBJ2-1	15	CASSQGFTSYNEQFF	TGTGCCAGCAGCCAAGGGTTCACCTCCTACAATGAGCAGTTCTTC
many	TRBV11-2	NA	TRBJ2-6	15	CASSPRRAGANVLTF	TGTGCCAGCAGCCCCAGGAGGGCTGGGGCCAACGTCCTGACTTTC
many	TRBV5-1	NA	TRBJ1-6	14	CASNPGSANSPLHF	TGCGCCAGCAATCCGGGCAGCGCCAATTCACCCCTCCACTTT
NA	TRBV5-1	TRBD1	TRBJ1-2	15	CASSLEGQGARGYTF	TGCGCCAGCAGCTTGGAGGGACAGGGGGCGCGAGGCTACACCTTC
many	TRBV5-5	TRBD2	TRBJ2-3	12	CASSLTSDTQYF	TGTGCCAGCAGCCTGACTAGCGATACGCAGTATTTT
NA	TRBV6-1	NA	TRBJ2-7	14	CASRGTPWRDEQYF	TGTGCCAGCAGAGGGACTCCGTGGCGGGACGAGCAGTACTTC
NA	TRBV6-5	TRBD2	TRBJ2-7	13	CATTGGWAYEQYF	TGTGCCACCACGGGAGGGTGGGCGTACGAGCAGTACTTC
NA	TRBV20-1	TRBD1	TRBJ2-7	16	CSARAYRGENTYEQYF	TGCAGTGCTAGGGCCTACAGGGGCGAGAATACCTACGAGCAGTACTTC
many	TRBV29-1	TRBD2	TRBJ2-5	14	CSADLAGGLETQYF	TGCAGCGCAGATCTAGCGGGGGGTCTTGAGACCCAGTACTTC
NA	TRBV5-4	NA	TRBJ2-3	14	CASSSGAMRDTQYF	TGTGCCAGCAGCTCCGGGGCCATGCGGGATACGCAGTATTTT
many	TRBV7-6	NA	TRBJ2-7	16	CASSAKREAGHYEQYF	TGTGCCAGCAGCGCAAAAAGGGAGGCAGGACACTACGAGCAGTACTTC
few	TRBV30	TRBD1	TRBJ1-6	14	CAWNRGQADSPLHF	TGTGCCTGGAACCGCGGACAGGCGGATTCACCCCTCCACTTT
NA	TRBV4-1	TRBD2	TRBJ2-1	17	CASSQTPSGSMRNEQFF	TGCGCCAGCAGCCAAACTCCTAGCGGGAGTATGAGGAATGAGCAGTTCTTC